This T cell receptor beta chain was retrieved from a study of blood T cell repertoires in COVID-19. Study overall: Acute and convalescent COVID-19 samples came from the United States, Italy and Spain.

V lost 6 bases, J lost 3 bases, and 8 bases lay in between. The CDR3 extends over 12 amino acids. The germline V gene encodes CDR1 MNHEY and CDR2 SVGAGI. Assay used: immunoSEQ multiplex PCR; TCRdb lists only in-frame clones, some missing. This sample carries 50,000 to 65,000 clones, under 85% of them seen once, and the ten largest clones take approximately 6.8%. The sample was peripheral blood. This receptor was taken from a woman between 50 and 59 years old with active or convalescent COVID-19. The V call is TRBV6-5, the J call TRBJ1-2; TRBD1 might be the D (5 bases). CDR3 in amino acids: CASRPGDYGYTF. The CDR3 DNA sequence: TGTGCCAGCAGGCCGGGGGACTATGGCTACACCTTC.